This T cell receptor beta chain was captured in a study of cytomegalovirus exposure and HLA in healthy donors. V lost 5 bases and J 4 bases, leaving 9 bases between the germline ends. CDR3 length equals 12 residues. Germline V CDR1 and CDR2: MDHEN, SYDVKM. Comments on this clone: Antigen: not known.

Study-wide results and caveats: Productive status was seen about 87% or about 30% of the time for most TCR beta V segments in an earlier analysis. For cytomegalovirus status, the classifier reportedly gave diagnoses with high specificity and sensitivity.

The PCR employed 60 Vbeta primers together with 13 Jbeta primers. Original data processing: Among the unique TCR beta chains that a later analysis counted, around 72 million in all, roughly 9.9 million were shared. The table came from immunoSEQ multiplex PCR; TCRdb's copy has only in-frame clones and leaves some out. That table supplies the V and J calls and clone size; D and trimming were determined from the DNA. The table lists over 75,000 clones, around 74% of them singletons. This TCR came from a man aged 40-55 years in good health and CMV-seropositive. V usage is TRBV28 and J usage is TRBJ2-7; D is uncertain. Sequenced sample: PBMCs. CDR3 sequence: CASSPLFYEQYF. CDR3 DNA sequence: TGTGCCAGCAGTCCCCTCTTTTACGAGCAGTACTTC. Using reference TRBV28 and TRBJ2-7 for the parts outside the CDR3, the full variable domain is DVKVTQSSRYLVKRTGEKVFLECVQDMDHENMFWYRQDPGLGLRLIYFSYDVKMKEKGDIPEGYSVSREKKERFSLILESASTNQTSMYLCASSPLFYEQYFGPGTRLTVT.